The entry that follows covers one T cell receptor beta chain sequence. These data originate in a study of blood T cell repertoires in COVID-19. The germline gives CDR1 SGHRS, CDR2 YFSETQ. Trimming at V came to 3 bases and at J to 2 bases, leaving 4 bases not matched to a gene. The CDR3 spans 15 residues. The method was immunoSEQ multiplex PCR; TCRdb's version includes in-frame clones alone and lacks a portion of them. This repertoire shows more than 55,000 clones, 79% found once; its top ten account for approximately 3%. The chain recombines TRBV5-1 with TRBJ1-3; 8 bases are a match to TRBD1. The TCR sequence derives from a man aged 55 to 70 with acute or convalescent COVID-19. Material for sequencing was peripheral blood. The CDR3 region is CASSSTGATGNTIYF. In DNA, the CDR3 is TGCGCCAGCAGCTCGACAGGGGCCACTGGAAACACCATATATTTT.